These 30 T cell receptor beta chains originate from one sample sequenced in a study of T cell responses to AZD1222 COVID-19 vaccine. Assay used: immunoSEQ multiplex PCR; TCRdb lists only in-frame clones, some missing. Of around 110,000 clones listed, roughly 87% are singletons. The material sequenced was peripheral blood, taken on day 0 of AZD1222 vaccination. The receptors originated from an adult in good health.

The CDR3 DNA reads as TGCGCCAGCCGGGACATCTACGGAGAGCAGTACTTC. Translation gives CASRDIYGEQYF. The genes are TRBV10-2 and TRBJ2-7; TRBD1 might be the D (6 bases). V lost 8 bases and J 7 bases, leaving 15 bases between the germline ends. The CDR3 length is 12 residues. Germline V gene data show CDR1 as WSHSY and CDR2 as SAAADI.

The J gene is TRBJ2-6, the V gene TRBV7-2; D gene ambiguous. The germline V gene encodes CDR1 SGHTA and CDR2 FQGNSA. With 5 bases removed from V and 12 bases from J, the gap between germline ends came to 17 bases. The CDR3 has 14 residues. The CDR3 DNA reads TGTGCCAGCAGCCGCCCCGTATTCCACCCCGTCCTGACTTTC. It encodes CASSRPVFHPVLTF.

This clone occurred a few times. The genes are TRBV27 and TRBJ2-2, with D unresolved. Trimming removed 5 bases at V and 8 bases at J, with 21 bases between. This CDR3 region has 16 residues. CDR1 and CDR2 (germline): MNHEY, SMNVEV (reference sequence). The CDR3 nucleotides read TGTGCCAGCAGTCGGCCTCATGCTGAGCTTCGGGGGGAGCTGTTTTTT. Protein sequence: CASSRPHAELRGELFF.

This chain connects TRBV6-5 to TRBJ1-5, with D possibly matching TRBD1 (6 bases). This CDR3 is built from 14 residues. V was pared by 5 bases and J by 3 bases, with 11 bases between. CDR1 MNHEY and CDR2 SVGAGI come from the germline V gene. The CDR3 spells CASSPWDNNQPQHF. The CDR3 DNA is TGTGCCAGCAGTCCTTGGGACAACAATCAGCCCCAGCATTTT.

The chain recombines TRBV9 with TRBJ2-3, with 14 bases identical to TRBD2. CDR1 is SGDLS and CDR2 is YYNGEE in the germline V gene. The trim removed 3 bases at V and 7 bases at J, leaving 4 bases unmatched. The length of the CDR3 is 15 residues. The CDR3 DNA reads TGTGCCAGCAGCGCCGGGACTAGCGGGGGTTATACGCAGTATTTT. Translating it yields CASSAGTSGGYTQYF.

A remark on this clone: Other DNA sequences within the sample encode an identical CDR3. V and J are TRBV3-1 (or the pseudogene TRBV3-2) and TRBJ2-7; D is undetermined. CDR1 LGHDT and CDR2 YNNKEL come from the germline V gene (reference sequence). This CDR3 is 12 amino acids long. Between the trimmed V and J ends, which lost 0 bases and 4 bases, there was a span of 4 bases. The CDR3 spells CASSQDPYEQYF. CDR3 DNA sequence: TGTGCCAGCAGCCAAGATCCGTACGAGCAGTACTTC.

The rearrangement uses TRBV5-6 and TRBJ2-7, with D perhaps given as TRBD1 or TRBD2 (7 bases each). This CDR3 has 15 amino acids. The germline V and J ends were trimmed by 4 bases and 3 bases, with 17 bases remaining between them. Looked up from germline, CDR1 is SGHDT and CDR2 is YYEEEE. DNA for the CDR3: TGTGCCAGCAGCCGCGGGGAGGGGGCCGGCTACGAGCAGTACTTC. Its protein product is CASSRGEGAGYEQYF. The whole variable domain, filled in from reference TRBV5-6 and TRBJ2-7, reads DAGVTQSPTHLIKTRGQQVTLRCSPKSGHDTVSWYQQALGQGPQFIFQYYEEEERQRGNFPDRFSGHQFPNYSSELNVNALLLGDSALYLCASSRGEGAGYEQYFGPGTRLTVT.

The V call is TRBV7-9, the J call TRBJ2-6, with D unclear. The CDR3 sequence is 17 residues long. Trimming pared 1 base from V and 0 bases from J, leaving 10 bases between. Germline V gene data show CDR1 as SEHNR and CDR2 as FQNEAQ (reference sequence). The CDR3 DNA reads TGTGCCAGCAGCTTAGATTGGGGAAACTCTGGGGCCAACGTCCTGACTTTC. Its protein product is CASSLDWGNSGANVLTF.

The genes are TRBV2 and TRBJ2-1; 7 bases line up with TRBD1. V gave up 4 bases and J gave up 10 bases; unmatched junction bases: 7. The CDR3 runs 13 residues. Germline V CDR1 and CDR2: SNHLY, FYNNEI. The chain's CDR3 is CASSVGDRLEQFF. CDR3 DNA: TGTGCCAGCAGTGTTGGGGACAGATTAGAGCAGTTCTTC.

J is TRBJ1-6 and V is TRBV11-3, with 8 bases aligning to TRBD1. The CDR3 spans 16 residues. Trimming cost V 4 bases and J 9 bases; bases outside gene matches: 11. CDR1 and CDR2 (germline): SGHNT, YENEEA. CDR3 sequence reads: CASSSEEGTGGSPLHF. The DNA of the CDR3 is TGTGCCAGCAGCTCGGAAGAAGGGACAGGCGGTTCACCCCTCCACTTT.

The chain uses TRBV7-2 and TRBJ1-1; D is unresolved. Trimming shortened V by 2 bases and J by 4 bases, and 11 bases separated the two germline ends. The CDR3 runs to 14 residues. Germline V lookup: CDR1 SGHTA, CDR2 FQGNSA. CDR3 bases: TGTGCCAGCAGCTTACGGGGATTGGGCACTGAAGCTTTCTTT. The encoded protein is CASSLRGLGTEAFF.

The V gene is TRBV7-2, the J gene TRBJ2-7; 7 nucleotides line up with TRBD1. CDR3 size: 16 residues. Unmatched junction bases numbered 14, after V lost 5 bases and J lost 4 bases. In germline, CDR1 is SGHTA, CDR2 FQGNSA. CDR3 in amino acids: CASSDTPRTGEYEQYF. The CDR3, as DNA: TGTGCCAGCAGCGACACGCCCAGGACAGGCGAGTACGAGCAGTACTTC.

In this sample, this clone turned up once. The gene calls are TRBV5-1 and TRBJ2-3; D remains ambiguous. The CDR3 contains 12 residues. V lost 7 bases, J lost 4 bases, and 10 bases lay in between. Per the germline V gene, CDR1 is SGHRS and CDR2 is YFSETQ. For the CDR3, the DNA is TGCGCCAGCGGCATCGAGGCAGATACGCAGTATTTT. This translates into CASGIEADTQYF.

The CDR3 spells CASSPALRGQAFF. The CDR3, as DNA: TGTGCCAGCAGTCCCGCATTGAGGGGACAAGCTTTCTTT. The V call is TRBV28, the J call TRBJ1-1; D might be TRBD1 (5 bases). There are 13 residues in the CDR3. The ends were cut back, 5 bases at V and 9 bases at J, with 16 bases in the middle. The germline CDR1 and CDR2 sequences are MDHEN and SYDVKM.

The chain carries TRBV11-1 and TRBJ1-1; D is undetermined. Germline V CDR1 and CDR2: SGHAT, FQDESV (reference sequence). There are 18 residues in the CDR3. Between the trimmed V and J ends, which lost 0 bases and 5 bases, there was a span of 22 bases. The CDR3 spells CASSLAGPSRGSGTEAFF. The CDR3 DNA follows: TGTGCCAGCAGCTTAGCGGGCCCCTCACGGGGAAGTGGAACTGAAGCTTTCTTT.

In nucleotides, the CDR3 is TGTGCCAGCTCACCCGGACAGGTTCTCAACGAGCAGTACTTC. As protein: CASSPGQVLNEQYF. The chain employs TRBV18 and TRBJ2-7; 7 bases match TRBD1. This CDR3 region has 14 residues. V trimming: 3 bases; J trimming: 5 bases; junction bases outside the gene matches: 7. The V gene's germline CDR1 is KGHSH and CDR2 LQKENI.

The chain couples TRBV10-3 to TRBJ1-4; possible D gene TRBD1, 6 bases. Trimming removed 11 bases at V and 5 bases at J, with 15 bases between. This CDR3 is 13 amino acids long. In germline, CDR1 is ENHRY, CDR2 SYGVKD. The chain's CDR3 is CASGGGWNEKLFF. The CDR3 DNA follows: TGTGCCTCTGGGGGGGGCTGGAATGAAAAACTGTTTTTT.

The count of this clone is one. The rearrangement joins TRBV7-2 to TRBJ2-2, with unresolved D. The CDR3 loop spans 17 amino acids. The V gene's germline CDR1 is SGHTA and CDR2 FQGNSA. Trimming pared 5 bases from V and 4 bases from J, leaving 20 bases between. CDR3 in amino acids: CASSLLLGPASTGELFF. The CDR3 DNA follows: TGTGCCAGCAGCCTTCTCTTAGGGCCCGCTAGCACCGGGGAGCTGTTTTTT.

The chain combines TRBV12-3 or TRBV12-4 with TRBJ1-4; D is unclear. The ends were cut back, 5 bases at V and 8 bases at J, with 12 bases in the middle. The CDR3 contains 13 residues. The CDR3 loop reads CASSEDGWEKLFF. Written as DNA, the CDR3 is TGTGCCAGCAGTGAAGACGGGTGGGAAAAACTGTTTTTT.

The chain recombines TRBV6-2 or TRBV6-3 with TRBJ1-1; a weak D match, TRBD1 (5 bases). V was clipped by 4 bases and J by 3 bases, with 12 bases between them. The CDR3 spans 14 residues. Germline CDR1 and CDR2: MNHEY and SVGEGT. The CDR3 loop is CASSLKGMHTEAFF. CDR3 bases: TGTGCCAGCAGTTTAAAGGGGATGCACACTGAAGCTTTCTTT.

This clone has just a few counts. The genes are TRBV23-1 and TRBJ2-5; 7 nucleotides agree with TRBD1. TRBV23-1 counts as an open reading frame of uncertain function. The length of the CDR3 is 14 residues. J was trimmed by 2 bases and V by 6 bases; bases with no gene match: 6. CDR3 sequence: CASSDSGGQETQYF. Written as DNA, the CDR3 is TGCGCCAGCAGCGATTCAGGGGGTCAAGAGACCCAGTACTTC.

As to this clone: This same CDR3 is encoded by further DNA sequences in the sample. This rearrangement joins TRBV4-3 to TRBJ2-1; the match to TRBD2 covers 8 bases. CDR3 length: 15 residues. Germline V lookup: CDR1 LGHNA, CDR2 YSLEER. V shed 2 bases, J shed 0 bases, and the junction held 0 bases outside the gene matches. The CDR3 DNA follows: TGCGCCAGCAGCCAAAGCGGGAGCTCCTACAATGAGCAGTTCTTC. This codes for CASSQSGSSYNEQFF.

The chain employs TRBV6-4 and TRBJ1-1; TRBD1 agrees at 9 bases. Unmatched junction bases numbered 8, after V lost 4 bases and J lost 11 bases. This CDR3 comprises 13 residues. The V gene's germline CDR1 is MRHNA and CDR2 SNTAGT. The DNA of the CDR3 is TGTGCCAGCAGTGCAACAGGGGGCGCGAGGGCTTTCTTT. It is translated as CASSATGGARAFF.

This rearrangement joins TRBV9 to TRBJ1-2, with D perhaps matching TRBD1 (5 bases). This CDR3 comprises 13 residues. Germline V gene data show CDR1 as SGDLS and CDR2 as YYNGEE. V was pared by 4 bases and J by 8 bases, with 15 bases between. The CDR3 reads CASSSQGGYGYTF. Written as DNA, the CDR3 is TGTGCCAGCAGCTCCCAGGGTGGGTACGGCTACACCTTC.

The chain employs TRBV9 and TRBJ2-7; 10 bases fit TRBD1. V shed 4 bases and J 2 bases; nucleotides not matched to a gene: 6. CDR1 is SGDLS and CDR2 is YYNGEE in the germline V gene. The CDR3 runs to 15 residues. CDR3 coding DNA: TGTGCCAGCAGCCCTTACGGGACAGGGGCCTACGAGCAGTACTTC. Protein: CASSPYGTGAYEQYF.

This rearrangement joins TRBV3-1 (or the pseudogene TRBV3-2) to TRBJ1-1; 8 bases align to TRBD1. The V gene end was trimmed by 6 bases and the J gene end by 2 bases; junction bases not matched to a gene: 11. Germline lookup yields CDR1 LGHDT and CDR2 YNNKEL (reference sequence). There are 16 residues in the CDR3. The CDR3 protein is CASRQSRGRGNTEAFF. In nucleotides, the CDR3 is TGTGCCAGCAGACAATCCAGGGGGCGCGGAAACACTGAAGCTTTCTTT.

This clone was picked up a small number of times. The CDR3 bases are TGTGCCAGCAGTTTTCGGGACTATTCACCCCTCCACTTT. Its translation: CASSFRDYSPLHF. The chain recombines TRBV27 with TRBJ1-6; tentatively, D is TRBD1 (5 bases). V lost 3 bases to trimming and J lost 8 bases, with 8 bases between them. This CDR3 region has 13 residues. Germline lookup yields CDR1 MNHEY and CDR2 SMNVEV (reference sequence).

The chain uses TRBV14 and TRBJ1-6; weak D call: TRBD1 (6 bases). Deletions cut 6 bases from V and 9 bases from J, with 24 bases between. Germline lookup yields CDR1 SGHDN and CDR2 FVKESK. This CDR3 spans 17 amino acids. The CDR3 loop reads CASRSLRDRDKSSPLHF. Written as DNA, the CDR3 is TGTGCCAGCAGGTCACTTCGAGACCGGGACAAGAGTTCACCCCTCCACTTT.

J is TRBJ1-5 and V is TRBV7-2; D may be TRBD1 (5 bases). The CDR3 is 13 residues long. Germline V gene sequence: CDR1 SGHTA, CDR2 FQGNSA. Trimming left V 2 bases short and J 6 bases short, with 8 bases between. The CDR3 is CASSLQGSQPQHF. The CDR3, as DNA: TGTGCCAGCAGCTTACAGGGCAGTCAGCCCCAGCATTTT.

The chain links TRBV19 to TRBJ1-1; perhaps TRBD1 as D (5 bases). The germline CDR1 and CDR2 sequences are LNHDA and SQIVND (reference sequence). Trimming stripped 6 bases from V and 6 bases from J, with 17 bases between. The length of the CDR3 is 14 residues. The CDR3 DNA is TGTGCCAGTAGCCTGACAAAGGGGAGGTCTGAAGCTTTCTTT. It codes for CASSLTKGRSEAFF.